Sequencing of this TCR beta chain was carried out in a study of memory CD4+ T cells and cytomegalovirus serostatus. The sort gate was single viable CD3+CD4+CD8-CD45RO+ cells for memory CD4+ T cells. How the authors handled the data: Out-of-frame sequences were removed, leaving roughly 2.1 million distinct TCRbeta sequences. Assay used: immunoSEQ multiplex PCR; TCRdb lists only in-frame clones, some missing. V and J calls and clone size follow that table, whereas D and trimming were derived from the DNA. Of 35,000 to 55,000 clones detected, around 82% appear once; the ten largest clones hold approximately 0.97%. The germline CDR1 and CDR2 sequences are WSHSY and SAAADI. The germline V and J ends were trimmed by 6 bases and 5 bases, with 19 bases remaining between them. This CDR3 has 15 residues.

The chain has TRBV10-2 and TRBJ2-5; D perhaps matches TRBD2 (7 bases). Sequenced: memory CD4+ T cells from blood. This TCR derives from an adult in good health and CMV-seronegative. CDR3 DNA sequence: TGCGCCAGCAGCATGGAAGGCGGGGGCGGGGAGACCCAGTACTTC. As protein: CASSMEGGGGETQYF.